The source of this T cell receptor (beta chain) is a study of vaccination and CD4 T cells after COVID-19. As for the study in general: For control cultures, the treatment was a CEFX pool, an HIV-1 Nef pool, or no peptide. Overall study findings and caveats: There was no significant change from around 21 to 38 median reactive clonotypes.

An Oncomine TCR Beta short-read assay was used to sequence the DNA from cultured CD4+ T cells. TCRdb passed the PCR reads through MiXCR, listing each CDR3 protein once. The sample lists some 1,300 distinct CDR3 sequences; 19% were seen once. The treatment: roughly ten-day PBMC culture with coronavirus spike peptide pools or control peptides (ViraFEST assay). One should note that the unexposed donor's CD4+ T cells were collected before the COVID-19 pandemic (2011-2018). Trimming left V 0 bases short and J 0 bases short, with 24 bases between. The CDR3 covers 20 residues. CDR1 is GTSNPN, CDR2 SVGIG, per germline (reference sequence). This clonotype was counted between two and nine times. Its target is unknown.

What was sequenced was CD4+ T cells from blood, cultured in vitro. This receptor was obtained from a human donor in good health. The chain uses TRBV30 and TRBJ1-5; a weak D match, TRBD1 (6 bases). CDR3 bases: TGTGCCTGGAGTGTTCCCGCCCGCAGGGGCCCTCTATATAGCAATCAGCCCCAGCATTTT. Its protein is CAWSVPARRGPLYSNQPQHF. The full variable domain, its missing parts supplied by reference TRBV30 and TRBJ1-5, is SQTIHQWPATLVQPVGSPLSLECTVEGTSNPNLYWYRQAAGRGLQLLFYSVGIGQISSEVPQNLSASRPQDRQFILSSKKLLLSDSGFYLCAWSVPARRGPLYSNQPQHFGDGTRLSIL.